One T cell receptor beta chain is described in this entry. The authors' processing: Amplification from reference gene primers served as the basis for estimated nucleated cell counts. Sequencing was performed with immunoSEQ multiplex PCR; in TCRdb, only in-frame clones are kept and a portion is missing. V, J and clone size are taken as reported in that table, and D and trimming were inferred from the DNA itself. The table includes fewer than 300,000 clones, roughly 85% detected once. From germline, CDR1 is SGHRS and CDR2 YFSETQ. This CDR3 has 14 residues. Trimming removed 4 bases from V and 1 base from J, with 10 bases in between. The sample comes from a study of blood T cell repertoires in COVID-19. As for the study in general: T cells, B-cell-depleted T cells, or PBMCs provided the cDNA or gDNA that served as material.

The sequenced material came from peripheral blood. J is TRBJ2-3 and V is TRBV5-1; no clear D. This receptor was taken from a woman between 18 and 29 years old with acute or convalescent COVID-19. The CDR3 is CASSLLRGTDTQYF. CDR3 in DNA: TGCGCCAGCAGCCTCCTTCGGGGCACAGATACGCAGTATTTT.